Sequencing of this T cell receptor (beta chain) was carried out in a study of beta chain features in type 1 diabetes. The authors sorted CD4+ naive, central memory, regulatory and stem cell-like memory cells via CD45RO/CCR7/CD25/CD127/CD95/CD27. Without exception, sorted populations had purity beyond 95%. The authors reverse transcribed all of the isolated RNA, so sequencing captured expressed TCRB transcripts. Clones were sequenced by immunoSEQ multiplex PCR, and TCRdb holds only the in-frame ones, with some missing. The sample comprises roughly 350,000 clones, 9.5% to 11% of which are singletons, and about 0.015% rests with the top ten. Points from the study as a whole: PCR might favor shorter templates, equally in patients and controls. The study found fewer insertions and more deletions at VDJ junctions in type 1 diabetes patients.

J was trimmed by 3 bases and V by 5 bases; bases with no gene match: 11. This CDR3 has 15 amino acids. Germline assignment: CDR1 GTSNPN and CDR2 SVGIG (reference sequence). Details on this clone: Antigen: not known.

This sequence originates from a woman in her thirties in good health. V usage is TRBV30 and J usage is TRBJ2-5, with 8 nucleotides matching TRBD2. Specimen: naive CD4+ T cells from blood. CDR3: CAWATSGWEEETQYF. CDR3 DNA: TGTGCCTGGGCTACTAGCGGATGGGAGGAAGAGACCCAGTACTTC. The complete variable domain, with remaining parts taken from reference TRBV30 and TRBJ2-5, reads SQTIHQWPATLVQPVGSPLSLECTVEGTSNPNLYWYRQAAGRGLQLLFYSVGIGQISSEVPQNLSASRPQDRQFILSSKKLLLSDSGFYLCAWATSGWEEETQYFGPGTRLLVL.